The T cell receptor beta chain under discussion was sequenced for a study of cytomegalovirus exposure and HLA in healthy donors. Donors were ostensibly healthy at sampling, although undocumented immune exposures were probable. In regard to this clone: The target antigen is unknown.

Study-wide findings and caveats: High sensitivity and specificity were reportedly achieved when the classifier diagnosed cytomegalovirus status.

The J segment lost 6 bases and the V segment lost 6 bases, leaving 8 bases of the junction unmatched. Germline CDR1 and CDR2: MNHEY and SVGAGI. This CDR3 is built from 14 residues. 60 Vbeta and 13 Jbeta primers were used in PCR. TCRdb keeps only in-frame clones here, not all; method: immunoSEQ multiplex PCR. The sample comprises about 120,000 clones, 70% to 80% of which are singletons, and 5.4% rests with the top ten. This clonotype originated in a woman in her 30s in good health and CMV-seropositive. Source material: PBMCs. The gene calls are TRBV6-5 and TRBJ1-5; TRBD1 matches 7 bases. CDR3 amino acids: CASSEGDSLQPQHF. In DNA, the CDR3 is TGTGCCAGCAGCGAAGGGGACAGTCTTCAGCCCCAGCATTTT.